Included here is one TCR beta chain sequence, with context. The method was immunoSEQ multiplex PCR; TCRdb's version includes in-frame clones alone and lacks a portion of them. Among around 50,000 clones listed, 91% were seen once. This specimen belongs to a study of T cell changes during pregnancy in multiple sclerosis. Germline CDR1 and CDR2: PRHDT and FYEKMQ (reference sequence). This CDR3 region has 13 residues. J gave up 7 bases and V 6 bases, and 5 bases lay outside the gene matches. This clonotype was sampled from a female donor in good health, enrolled as a control in a pregnancy study. The sample here was peripheral blood, taken after pregnancy. The chain combines TRBV13 with TRBJ1-2, with 10 bases aligning to TRBD1. The CDR3 loop is CASSSGTGAGYTF. DNA of the CDR3: TGTGCCAGCAGTTCCGGGACAGGGGCTGGCTACACCTTC.